The clone carrying this TCR beta chain has more than one count but fewer than ten. The data originate from a study of beta chain features in type 1 diabetes. Expressed TCRB transcripts were sequenced after all isolated RNA was converted to cDNA. Sequencing was performed with immunoSEQ multiplex PCR; in TCRdb, only in-frame clones are kept and a portion is missing. The sample carries 300,000 to 450,000 clones, roughly 13% recorded once. The origin of this receptor is a man aged 18 to 30 in good health. Sequencing was carried out using naive CD4+ T cells from blood.

CDR3 nucleotides: TGTGCCAGCAGTCCAGCGGGGGGGCGAAGGGAGACCCAGTACTTC. Translation: CASSPAGGRRETQYF. The chain couples TRBV28 to TRBJ2-5; 10 nucleotides align to TRBD2. The germline V gene has CDR1 MDHEN and CDR2 SYDVKM. The CDR3 is 15 residues long. The V gene end was trimmed by 5 bases and the J gene end by 5 bases; junction bases not matched to a gene: 8.